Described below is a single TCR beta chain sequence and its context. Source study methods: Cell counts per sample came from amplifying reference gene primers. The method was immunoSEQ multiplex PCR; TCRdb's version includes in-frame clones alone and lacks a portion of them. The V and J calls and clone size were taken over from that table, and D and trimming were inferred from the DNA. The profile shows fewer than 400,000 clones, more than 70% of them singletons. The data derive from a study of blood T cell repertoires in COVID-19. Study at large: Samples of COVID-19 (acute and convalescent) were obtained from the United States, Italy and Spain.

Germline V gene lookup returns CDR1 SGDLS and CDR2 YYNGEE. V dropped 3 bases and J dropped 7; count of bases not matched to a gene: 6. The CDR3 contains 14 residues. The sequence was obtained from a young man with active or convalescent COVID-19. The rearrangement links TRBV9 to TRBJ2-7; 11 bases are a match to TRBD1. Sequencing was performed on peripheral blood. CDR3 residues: CASSGGQGAFEQYF. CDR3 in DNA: TGTGCCAGCAGCGGTGGACAGGGGGCGTTTGAGCAGTACTTC.